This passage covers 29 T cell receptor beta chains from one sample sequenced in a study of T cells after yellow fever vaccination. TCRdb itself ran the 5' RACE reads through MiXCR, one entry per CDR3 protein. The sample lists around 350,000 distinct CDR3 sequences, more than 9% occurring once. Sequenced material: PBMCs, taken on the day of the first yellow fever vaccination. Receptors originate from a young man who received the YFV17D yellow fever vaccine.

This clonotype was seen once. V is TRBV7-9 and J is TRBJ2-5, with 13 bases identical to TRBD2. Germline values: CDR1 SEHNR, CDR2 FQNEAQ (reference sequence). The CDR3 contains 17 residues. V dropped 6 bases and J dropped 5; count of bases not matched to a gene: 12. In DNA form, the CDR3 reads TGTGCCAGCAGTCCTCGGACTAGCGGGGGCGCCGCGGAGACCCAGTACTTC. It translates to CASSPRTSGGAAETQYF.

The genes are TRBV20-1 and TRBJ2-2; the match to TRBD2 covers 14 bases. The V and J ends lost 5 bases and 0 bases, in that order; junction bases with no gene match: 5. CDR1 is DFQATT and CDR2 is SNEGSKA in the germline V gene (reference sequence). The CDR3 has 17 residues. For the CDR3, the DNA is TGCAGTGCTGGCTCGGGACTAGCGGGGGCGAACACCGGGGAGCTGTTTTTT. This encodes CSAGSGLAGANTGELFF.

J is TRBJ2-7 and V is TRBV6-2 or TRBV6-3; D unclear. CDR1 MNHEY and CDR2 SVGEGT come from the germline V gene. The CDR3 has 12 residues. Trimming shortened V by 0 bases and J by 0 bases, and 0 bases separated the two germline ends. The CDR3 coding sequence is TGTGCCAGCAGTTACTCCTCCTACGAGCAGTACGTC. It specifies CASSYSSYEQYV.

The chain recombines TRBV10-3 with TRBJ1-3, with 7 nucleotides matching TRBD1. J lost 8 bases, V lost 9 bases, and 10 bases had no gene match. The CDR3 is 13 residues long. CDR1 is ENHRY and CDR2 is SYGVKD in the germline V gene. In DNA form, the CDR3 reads TGTGCCATTACCACAGGGGTTACCGACACCATATATTTT. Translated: CAITTGVTDTIYF.

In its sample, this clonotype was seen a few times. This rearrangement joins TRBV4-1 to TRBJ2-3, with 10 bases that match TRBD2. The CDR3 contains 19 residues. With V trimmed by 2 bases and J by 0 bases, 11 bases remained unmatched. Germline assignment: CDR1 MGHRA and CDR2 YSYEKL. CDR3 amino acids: CASSQLTRSGGASTDTQYF. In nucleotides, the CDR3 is TGCGCCAGCAGCCAACTTACCCGAAGCGGGGGGGCGAGCACAGATACGCAGTATTTT.

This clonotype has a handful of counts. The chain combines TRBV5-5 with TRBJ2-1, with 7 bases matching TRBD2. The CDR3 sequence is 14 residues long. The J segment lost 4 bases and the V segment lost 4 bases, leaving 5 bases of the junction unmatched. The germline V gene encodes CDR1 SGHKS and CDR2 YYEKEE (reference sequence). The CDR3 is CASSRDYVYNEQFF. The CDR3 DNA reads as TGTGCCAGCAGCCGGGACTATGTTTACAATGAGCAGTTCTTC.

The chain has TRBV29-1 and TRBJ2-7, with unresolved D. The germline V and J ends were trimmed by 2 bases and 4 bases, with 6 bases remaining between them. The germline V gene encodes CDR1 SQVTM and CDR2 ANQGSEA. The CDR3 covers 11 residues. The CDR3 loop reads CSVENGYEQYF. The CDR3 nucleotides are TGCAGCGTTGAAAACGGTTACGAGCAGTACTTC.

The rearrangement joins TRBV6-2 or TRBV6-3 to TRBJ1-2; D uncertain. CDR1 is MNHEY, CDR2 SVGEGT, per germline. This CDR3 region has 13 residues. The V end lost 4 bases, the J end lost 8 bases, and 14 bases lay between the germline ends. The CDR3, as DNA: TGTGCCAGCAGTTCCGGGTGGCTGGGGGGCTACACCTTC. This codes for CASSSGWLGGYTF.

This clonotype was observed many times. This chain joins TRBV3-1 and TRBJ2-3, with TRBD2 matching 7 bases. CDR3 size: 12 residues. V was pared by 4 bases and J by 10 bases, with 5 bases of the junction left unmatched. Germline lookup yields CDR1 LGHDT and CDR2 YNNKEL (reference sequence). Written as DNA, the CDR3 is TGTGCCAGCAGCCCCCGACTAGCCGCGCAGTATTTT. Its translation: CASSPRLAAQYF.

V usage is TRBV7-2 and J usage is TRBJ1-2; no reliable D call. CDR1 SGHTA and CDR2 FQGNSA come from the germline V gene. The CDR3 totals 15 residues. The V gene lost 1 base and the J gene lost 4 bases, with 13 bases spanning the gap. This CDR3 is CASSLDRNTIYGYTF. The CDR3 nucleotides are TGTGCCAGCAGCTTAGACAGAAACACCATCTATGGCTACACCTTC.

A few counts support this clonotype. CDR3 residues: CASSQELGQDTGELFF. The DNA of the CDR3 is TGCGCCAGCAGCCAAGAATTAGGACAGGACACCGGGGAGCTGTTTTTT. The gene calls are TRBV4-3 and TRBJ2-2; 7 bases align to TRBD1. CDR1 is LGHNA, CDR2 YSLEER, per germline. The length of the CDR3 is 16 residues. Germline trimming cut 0 bases from V and 3 bases from J; bases unmatched to any gene: 4.

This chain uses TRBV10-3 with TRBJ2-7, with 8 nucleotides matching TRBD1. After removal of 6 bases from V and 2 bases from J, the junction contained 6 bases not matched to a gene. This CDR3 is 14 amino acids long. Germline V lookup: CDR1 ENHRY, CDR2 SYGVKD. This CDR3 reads CAISAGQGAYEQYF. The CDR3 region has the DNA TGTGCCATCAGCGCCGGACAGGGTGCCTACGAGCAGTACTTC.

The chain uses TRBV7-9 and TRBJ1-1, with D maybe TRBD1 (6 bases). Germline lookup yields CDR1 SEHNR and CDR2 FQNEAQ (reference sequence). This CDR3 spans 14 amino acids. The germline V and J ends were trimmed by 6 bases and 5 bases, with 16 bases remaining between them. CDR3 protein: CASSLDGGATEAFF. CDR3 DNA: TGTGCCAGCAGTCTTGACGGGGGGGCAACTGAAGCTTTCTTT.

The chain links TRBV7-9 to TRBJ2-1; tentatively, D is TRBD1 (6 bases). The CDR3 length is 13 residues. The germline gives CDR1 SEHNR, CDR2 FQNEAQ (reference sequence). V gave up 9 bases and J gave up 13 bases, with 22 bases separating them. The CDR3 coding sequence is TGTGCCAGTGCACTTTCTCGGACAGAGCCCCAGTTCTTC. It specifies CASALSRTEPQFF. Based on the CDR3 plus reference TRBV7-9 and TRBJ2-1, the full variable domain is DTGVSQNPRHKITKRGQNVTFRCDPISEHNRLYWYRQTLGQGPEFLTYFQNEAQLEKSRLLSDRFSAERPKGSFSTLEIQRTEQGDSAMYLCASALSRTEPQFFGPGTRLTVL.

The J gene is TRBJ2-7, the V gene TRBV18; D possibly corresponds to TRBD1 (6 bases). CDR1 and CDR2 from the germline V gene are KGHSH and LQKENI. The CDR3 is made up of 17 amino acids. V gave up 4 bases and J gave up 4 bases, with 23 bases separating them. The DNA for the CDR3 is TGTGCCAGCTCACTTGGGGACACAGGGATTCCTATTTACGAGCAGTACTTC. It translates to CASSLGDTGIPIYEQYF.

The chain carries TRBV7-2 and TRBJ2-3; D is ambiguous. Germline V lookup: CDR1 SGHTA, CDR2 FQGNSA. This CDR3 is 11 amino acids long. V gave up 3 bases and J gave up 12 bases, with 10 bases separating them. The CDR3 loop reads CASSFQDLQYF. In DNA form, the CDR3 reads TGTGCCAGCAGCTTCCAGGACCTTCAGTATTTT.

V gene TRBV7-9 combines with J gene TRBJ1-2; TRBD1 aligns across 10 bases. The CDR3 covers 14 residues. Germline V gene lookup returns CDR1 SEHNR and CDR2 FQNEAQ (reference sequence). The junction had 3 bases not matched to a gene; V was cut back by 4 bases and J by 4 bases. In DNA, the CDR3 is TGTGCCAGCAGCTCGACAGGGGGCTCCTATGGCTACACCTTC. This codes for CASSSTGGSYGYTF.

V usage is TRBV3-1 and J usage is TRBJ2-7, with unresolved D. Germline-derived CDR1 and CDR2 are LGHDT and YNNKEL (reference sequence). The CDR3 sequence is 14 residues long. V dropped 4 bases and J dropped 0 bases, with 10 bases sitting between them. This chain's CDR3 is CASSPTPTSYEQYV. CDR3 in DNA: TGTGCCAGCAGCCCAACCCCAACCTCCTACGAGCAGTACGTC.

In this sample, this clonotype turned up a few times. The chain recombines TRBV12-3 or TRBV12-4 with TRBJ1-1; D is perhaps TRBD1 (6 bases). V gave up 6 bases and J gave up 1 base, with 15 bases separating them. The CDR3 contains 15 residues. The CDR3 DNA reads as TGTGCCAGCAGGCCCCTGATACAGGGGAACACTGAAGCTTTCTTT. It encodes CASRPLIQGNTEAFF.

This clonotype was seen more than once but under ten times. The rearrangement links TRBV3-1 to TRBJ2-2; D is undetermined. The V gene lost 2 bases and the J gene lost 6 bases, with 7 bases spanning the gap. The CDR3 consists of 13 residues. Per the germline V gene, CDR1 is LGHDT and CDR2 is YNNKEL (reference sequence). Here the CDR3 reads CASSQTTAGELFF. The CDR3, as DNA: TGTGCCAGCAGCCAAACTACGGCCGGGGAGCTGTTTTTT.

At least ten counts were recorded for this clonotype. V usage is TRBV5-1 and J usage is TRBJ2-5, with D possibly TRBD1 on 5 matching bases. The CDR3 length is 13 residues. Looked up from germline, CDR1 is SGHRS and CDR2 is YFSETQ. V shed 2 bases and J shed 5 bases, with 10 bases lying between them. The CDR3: CASSLGPGETQYF. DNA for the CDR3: TGCGCCAGCAGCTTAGGCCCAGGGGAGACCCAGTACTTC. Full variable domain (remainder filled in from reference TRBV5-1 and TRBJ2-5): KAGVTQTPRYLIKTRGQQVTLSCSPISGHRSVSWYQQTPGQGLQFLFEYFSETQRNKGNFPGRFSGRQFSNSRSEMNVSTLELGDSALYLCASSLGPGETQYFGPGTRLLVL.

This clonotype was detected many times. This chain's CDR3 is CASSRDGTDTQYF. The CDR3 coding sequence is TGTGCCAGCAGCAGGGATGGCACAGATACGCAGTATTTT. The chain is built from TRBV28 and TRBJ2-3; D may be TRBD1 (5 bases). CDR1 is MDHEN and CDR2 is SYDVKM in the germline V gene. The CDR3 is 13 residues long. V gave up 6 bases and J gave up 1 base, with 8 bases separating them.

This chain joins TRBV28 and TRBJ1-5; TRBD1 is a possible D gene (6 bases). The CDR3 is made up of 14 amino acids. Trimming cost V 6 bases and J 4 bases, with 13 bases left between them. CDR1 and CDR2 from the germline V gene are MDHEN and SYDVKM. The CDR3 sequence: CASRDSYYNQPQHF. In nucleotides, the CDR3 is TGTGCCAGCAGGGACAGTTACTATAATCAGCCCCAGCATTTT.

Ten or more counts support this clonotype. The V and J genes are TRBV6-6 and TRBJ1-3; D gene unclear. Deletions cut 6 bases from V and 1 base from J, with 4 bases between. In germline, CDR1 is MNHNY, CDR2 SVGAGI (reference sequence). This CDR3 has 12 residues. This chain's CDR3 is CASRLSGNTIYF. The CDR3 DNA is TGTGCCAGCAGGTTGTCTGGAAACACCATATATTTT.

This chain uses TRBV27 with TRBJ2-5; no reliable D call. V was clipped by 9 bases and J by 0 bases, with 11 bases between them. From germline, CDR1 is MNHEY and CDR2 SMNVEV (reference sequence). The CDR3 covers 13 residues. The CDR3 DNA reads TGTGCCAGTCGATCCCGAAACCAAGAGACCCAGTACTTC. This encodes CASRSRNQETQYF.

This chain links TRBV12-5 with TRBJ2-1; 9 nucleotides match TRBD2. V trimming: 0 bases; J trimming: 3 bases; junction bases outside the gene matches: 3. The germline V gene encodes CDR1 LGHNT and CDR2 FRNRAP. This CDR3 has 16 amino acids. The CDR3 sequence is CASGLVPAGGYNEQFF. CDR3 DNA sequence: TGTGCTAGTGGTTTGGTACCAGCGGGGGGCTACAATGAGCAGTTCTTC.

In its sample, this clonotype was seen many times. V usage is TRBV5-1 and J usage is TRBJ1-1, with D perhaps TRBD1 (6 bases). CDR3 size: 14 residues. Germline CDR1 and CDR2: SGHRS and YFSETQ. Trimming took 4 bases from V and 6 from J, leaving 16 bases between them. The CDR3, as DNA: TGCGCCAGCAGCCCCCTTAATGCAGGGGCTGAAGCTTTCTTT. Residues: CASSPLNAGAEAFF.

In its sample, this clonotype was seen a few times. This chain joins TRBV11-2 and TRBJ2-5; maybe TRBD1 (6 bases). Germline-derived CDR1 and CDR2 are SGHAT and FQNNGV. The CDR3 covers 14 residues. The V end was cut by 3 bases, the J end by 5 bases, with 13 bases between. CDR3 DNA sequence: TGTGCCAGCAGCTTCGTCACCCAGGGGGAGACCCAGTACTTC. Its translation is CASSFVTQGETQYF.

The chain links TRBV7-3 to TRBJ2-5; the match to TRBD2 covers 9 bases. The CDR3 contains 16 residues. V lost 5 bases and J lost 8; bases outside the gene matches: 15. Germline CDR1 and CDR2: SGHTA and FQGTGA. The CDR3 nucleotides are TGTGCCAGCAGCCCGGGCGTGGCGGGGGGGCCAGGTACCCAGTACTTC. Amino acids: CASSPGVAGGPGTQYF.